These T cell receptor beta chains were read from a single sample in a study of cytomegalovirus exposure and HLA in healthy donors. Data came from immunoSEQ multiplex PCR; TCRdb stores just in-frame clones and leaves some out. The sample records tens of thousands of clones, about 66% being singletons. Sequencing was carried out using PBMCs. The source is a woman aged 50 to 60 in good health and CMV-seropositive. The CDR3 runs from the conserved cysteine through the conserved F or W. The order of the fields is J gene, V gene, clone size, D gene, CDR3 protein, CDR3 DNA. A D gene is named only where the DNA matches it firmly. Expanded clones get a size class; other rows say once, few or many, or leave the size out.

TRBJ1-6	TRBV10-3	-	TRBD1	CAISEPTGTGESPLHF	TGTGCCATCAGTGAGCCCACCGGGACAGGGGAATCACCCCTCCACTTT
TRBJ1-5	TRBV27	-	-	CASSLGGVDQPQHF	TGTGCCAGCAGTTTAGGCGGGGTCGACCAGCCCCAGCATTTT
TRBJ2-7	TRBV27	once	-	CASSFSAGAISYEQYF	TGTGCCAGCAGTTTTTCCGCAGGGGCGATCTCCTACGAGCAGTACTTC
TRBJ1-1	TRBV7-9	-	TRBD1	CASSLTGEAFF	TGTGCCAGCAGCTTGACAGGGGAAGCTTTCTTT
TRBJ1-2	TRBV7-2	few	-	CASSLPGSFYGYTF	TGTGCCAGCAGCCTACCGGGATCCTTTTATGGCTACACCTTC
TRBJ2-5	TRBV5-1	-	TRBD2	CASSPGLAETQYF	TGCGCCAGCAGCCCGGGACTAGCAGAGACCCAGTACTTC
TRBJ1-1	TRBV7-6	-	-	CASSLGPRGVDTEAFF	TGTGCCAGCAGCTTGGGACCGCGGGGAGTAGACACTGAAGCTTTCTTT
TRBJ1-2	TRBV30	-	TRBD1	CASFSNPGQGNYGYTF	TGTGCCTCTTTTTCTAATCCGGGACAGGGGAACTATGGCTACACCTTC
TRBJ1-2	TRBV6-5	-	-	CASSSGGLYF	TGTGCCAGCAGTTCCGGGGGACTTTACTTC
TRBJ2-1	TRBV7-9	few	TRBD2	CASSSTSGGFYEQFF	TGTGCCAGCAGCTCAACTAGCGGGGGTTTTTATGAGCAGTTCTTC
TRBJ2-2	TRBV9	once	TRBD2	CASSVEGGGASRGTGELFF	TGTGCCAGCAGCGTAGAGGGCGGGGGGGCCTCCCGAGGCACCGGGGAGCTGTTTTTT
TRBJ2-3	TRBV15	-	-	CATSSGRQGFTDTQYF	TGTGCCACCAGCAGCGGGAGACAGGGATTCACAGATACGCAGTATTTT
TRBJ2-3	TRBV5-1	-	TRBD2	CASSFSHPTSGHVTDTQYF	TGCGCCAGCAGCTTCTCACACCCGACTAGCGGCCACGTGACAGATACGCAGTATTTT
TRBJ2-5	TRBV5-6	-	-	CASSLPRVMRAETQYF	TGTGCCAGCAGCTTGCCGCGGGTCATGCGCGCAGAGACCCAGTACTTC
TRBJ1-2	TRBV28	few	-	CASSGSWGTNYGYTF	TGTGCCAGCAGCGGGTCGTGGGGCACCAACTATGGCTACACCTTC
TRBJ2-1	TRBV19	-	-	CASSIEGSSYNEQFF	TGTGCCAGTAGTATAGAGGGCAGCTCCTACAATGAGCAGTTCTTC
TRBJ2-3	TRBV7-8	few	TRBD2	CASSYVAGGATDTQYF	TGTGCCAGCAGCTACGTAGCGGGGGGCGCCACAGATACGCAGTATTTT
TRBJ2-2	TRBV4-3	-	TRBD1	CASSPMTGANTGELFF	TGCGCCAGCAGCCCAATGACAGGGGCGAACACCGGGGAGCTGTTTTTT
TRBJ1-1	TRBV2	few	-	CASSGDFNTEAFF	TGTGCCAGCAGTGGGGACTTTAACACTGAAGCTTTCTTT
TRBJ2-5	TRBV11-1	-	-	CASSPSEETQYF	TGTGCCAGCAGCCCTAGCGAGGAGACCCAGTACTTC
TRBJ1-4	TRBV19	-	-	CATTPRDTEKLFF	TGTGCCACCACCCCCAGGGACACCGAAAAACTGTTTTTT
TRBJ2-5	TRBV7-3	-	-	CASSLSGAGETQYF	TGTGCCAGCAGCTTAAGCGGGGCGGGAGAGACCCAGTACTTC
TRBJ1-2	TRBV13	few	TRBD1	CASSYRDRVLLYGYTF	TGTGCCAGCAGTTACCGGGACAGAGTTCTCCTCTATGGCTACACCTTC
TRBJ2-2	TRBV28	-	-	CASSLYGGAGELFF	TGTGCCAGCAGTTTATACGGCGGGGCCGGGGAGCTGTTTTTT
TRBJ2-7	TRBV14	-	-	CASSQLTGNLYEQYF	TGTGCCAGCAGCCAGCTAACAGGGAATCTCTACGAGCAGTACTTC
TRBJ2-2	TRBV7-7	few	TRBD1	CASSSAPGQGGNTGELFF	TGTGCCAGCAGCTCTGCCCCCGGACAGGGTGGAAACACCGGGGAGCTGTTTTTT
TRBJ2-7	TRBV27	-	-	CASTGGHEQYF	TGTGCCAGCACTGGGGGCCACGAGCAGTACTTC
TRBJ1-5	TRBV2	-	-	CASSEEAGPQPQHF	TGTGCCAGCAGTGAGGAGGCAGGTCCCCAGCCCCAGCATTTT
TRBJ2-7	TRBV7-2	-	TRBD1	CASSEVTGQGSYEQYF	TGTGCCAGCAGCGAAGTAACGGGACAGGGTTCTTACGAGCAGTACTTC
TRBJ2-1	TRBV19	once	TRBD2	CASNLPGTSGGNEQFF	TGTGCCAGCAATCTCCCTGGGACTAGCGGGGGCAATGAGCAGTTCTTC
TRBJ1-2	TRBV16	-	-	CASSQSATADDKDGYTF	TGTGCCAGCAGCCAATCAGCAACAGCCGACGATAAGGATGGCTACACCTTC